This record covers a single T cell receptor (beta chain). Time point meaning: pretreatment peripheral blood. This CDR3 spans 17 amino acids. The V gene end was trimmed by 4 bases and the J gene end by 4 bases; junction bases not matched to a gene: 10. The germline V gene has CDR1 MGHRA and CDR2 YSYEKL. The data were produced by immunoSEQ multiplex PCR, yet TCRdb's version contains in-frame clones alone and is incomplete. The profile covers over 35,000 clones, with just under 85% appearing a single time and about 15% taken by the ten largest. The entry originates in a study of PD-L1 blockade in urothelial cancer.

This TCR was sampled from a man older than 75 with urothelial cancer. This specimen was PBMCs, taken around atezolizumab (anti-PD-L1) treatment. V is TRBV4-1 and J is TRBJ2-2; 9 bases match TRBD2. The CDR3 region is CASSPRASGMGTGELFF. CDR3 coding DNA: TGCGCCAGCAGCCCTAGAGCTAGCGGGATGGGCACCGGGGAGCTGTTTTTT.